This TCR beta chain was identified in a study of blood T cell repertoires in COVID-19. The method was immunoSEQ multiplex PCR; TCRdb's version includes in-frame clones alone and lacks a portion of them. This sample has about 400,000 clones; about nine tenths occur once, and the top ten carry about 1.7%. CDR1 is LNHDA, CDR2 SQIVND, per germline (reference sequence). The V gene lost 4 bases and the J gene lost 11 bases, with 21 bases spanning the gap. The CDR3 sequence is 15 residues long. Sequencing was carried out using PBMCs or T cells enriched from blood (not recorded which). The sequence was collected from a young woman who had recovered from COVID-19. This chain uses TRBV19 with TRBJ1-5; tentative D call: TRBD1 (5 bases). CDR3 sequence reads: CASSRGIGGAGTQHF. CDR3 bases: TGTGCCAGTAGTAGGGGCATTGGTGGGGCTGGAACCCAGCATTTT.